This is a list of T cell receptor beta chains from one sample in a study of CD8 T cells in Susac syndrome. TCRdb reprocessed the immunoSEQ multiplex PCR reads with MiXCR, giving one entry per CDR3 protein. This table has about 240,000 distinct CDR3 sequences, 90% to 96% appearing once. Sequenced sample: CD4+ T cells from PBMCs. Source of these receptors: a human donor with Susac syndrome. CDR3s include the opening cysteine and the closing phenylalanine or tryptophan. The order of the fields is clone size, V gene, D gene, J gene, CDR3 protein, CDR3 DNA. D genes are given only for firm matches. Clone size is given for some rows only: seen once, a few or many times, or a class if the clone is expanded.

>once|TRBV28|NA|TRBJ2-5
CASSFGERETQYF
TGTGCCAGCAGTTTTGGAGAGCGAGAGACCCAGTACTTC
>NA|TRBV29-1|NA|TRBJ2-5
CSAGRTGLEETQYF
TGCAGCGCTGGGCGAACAGGGCTTGAAGAGACCCAGTACTTC
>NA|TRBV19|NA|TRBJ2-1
CASSIDPTGNEQFF
TGTGCCAGTAGTATAGATCCGACGGGCAATGAGCAGTTCTTC
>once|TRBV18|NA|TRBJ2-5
CASSPAAAETQYF
TGTGCCAGCTCACCAGCAGCGGCAGAGACCCAGTACTTC
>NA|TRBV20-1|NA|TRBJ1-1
CSAPRGGGDTEAFF
TGCAGTGCTCCAAGGGGGGGAGGGGACACTGAAGCTTTCTTT
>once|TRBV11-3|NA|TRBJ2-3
CASSFPSTKVTDTQYF
TGTGCCAGCAGCTTTCCCTCTACGAAGGTCACAGATACGCAGTATTTT
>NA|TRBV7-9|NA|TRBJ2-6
CASIYPSGANVLTF
TGTGCCAGCATCTACCCCTCTGGGGCCAACGTCCTGACTTTC
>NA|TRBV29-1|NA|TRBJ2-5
CSVLAYLRETQYF
TGCAGCGTCTTAGCCTACCTCCGTGAGACCCAGTACTTC
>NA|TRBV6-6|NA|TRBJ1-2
CASTRSPYGYTF
TGTGCCAGCACCCGTTCCCCCTATGGCTACACCTTC
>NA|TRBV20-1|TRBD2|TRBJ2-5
CSARDNGRSGRPPGESQYF
TGCAGTGCTAGAGATAACGGGAGAAGCGGGAGGCCCCCGGGGGAGAGCCAGTACTTC
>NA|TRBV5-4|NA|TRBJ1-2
CASGPADYGYTF
TGTGCCAGCGGCCCTGCTGACTATGGCTACACCTTC
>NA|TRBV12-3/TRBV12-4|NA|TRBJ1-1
CASSLSGGRTEAFF
TGTGCCAGCAGTTTATCGGGGGGCCGAACTGAAGCTTTCTTT
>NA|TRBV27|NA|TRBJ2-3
CASSSGPYDRYTQYF
TGTGCCAGCAGTTCGGGACCCTACGATCGGTATACGCAGTATTTT
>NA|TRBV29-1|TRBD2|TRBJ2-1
CSVVRTRIMGEQFF
TGCAGCGTTGTCCGGACTAGGATAATGGGTGAGCAGTTCTTC
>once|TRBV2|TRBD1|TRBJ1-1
CASKLGGAWNTEAFF
TGTGCCAGCAAACTAGGGGGCGCGTGGAACACTGAAGCTTTCTTT
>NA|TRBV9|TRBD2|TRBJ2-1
CASSVGLADSYNEQFF
TGTGCCAGCAGCGTAGGTCTAGCGGACTCCTACAATGAGCAGTTCTTC
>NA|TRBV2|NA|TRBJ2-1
CASSGTFNEQFF
TGTGCCAGCAGTGGCACTTTTAATGAGCAGTTCTTC
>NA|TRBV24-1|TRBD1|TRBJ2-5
CATSESTGTVTETQYF
TGTGCCACCAGTGAGTCGACAGGGACCGTTACAGAGACCCAGTACTTC
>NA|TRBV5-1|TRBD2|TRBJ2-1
CASSLTSAAYNEQFF
TGCGCCAGCAGCTTGACTAGCGCAGCCTACAATGAGCAGTTCTTC
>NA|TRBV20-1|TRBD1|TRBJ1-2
CSAEQGAGGYTF
TGCAGTGCCGAACAGGGGGCAGGGGGCTACACCTTC
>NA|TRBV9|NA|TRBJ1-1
CASSPGTRGTEAFF
TGTGCCAGCAGCCCCGGGACTAGGGGGACTGAAGCTTTCTTT
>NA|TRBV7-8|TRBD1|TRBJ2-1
CASSPPTQGDEQFF
TGTGCCAGCAGCCCACCTACACAGGGGGATGAGCAGTTCTTC
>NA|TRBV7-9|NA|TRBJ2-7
CASRQTGKLEQYF
TGTGCCAGCAGGCAAACAGGGAAGTTGGAGCAGTACTTC
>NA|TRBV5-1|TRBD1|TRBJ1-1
CASSWDRLTEAFF
TGCGCCAGCAGCTGGGACAGACTTACTGAAGCTTTCTTT
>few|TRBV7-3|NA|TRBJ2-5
CASSLGVGETQYF
TGTGCCAGCAGCTTAGGGGTGGGGGAGACCCAGTACTTC
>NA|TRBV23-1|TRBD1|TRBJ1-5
CASSSQTGNQPQHF
TGCGCCAGCAGTTCCCAGACAGGGAATCAGCCCCAGCATTTT
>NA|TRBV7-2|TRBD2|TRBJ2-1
CASTAGLPSYNEQFF
TGTGCCAGCACCGCGGGACTACCTTCCTACAATGAGCAGTTCTTC
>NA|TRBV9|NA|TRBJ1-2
CASSVVSGYTF
TGTGCCAGCAGCGTAGTAAGTGGCTACACCTTC